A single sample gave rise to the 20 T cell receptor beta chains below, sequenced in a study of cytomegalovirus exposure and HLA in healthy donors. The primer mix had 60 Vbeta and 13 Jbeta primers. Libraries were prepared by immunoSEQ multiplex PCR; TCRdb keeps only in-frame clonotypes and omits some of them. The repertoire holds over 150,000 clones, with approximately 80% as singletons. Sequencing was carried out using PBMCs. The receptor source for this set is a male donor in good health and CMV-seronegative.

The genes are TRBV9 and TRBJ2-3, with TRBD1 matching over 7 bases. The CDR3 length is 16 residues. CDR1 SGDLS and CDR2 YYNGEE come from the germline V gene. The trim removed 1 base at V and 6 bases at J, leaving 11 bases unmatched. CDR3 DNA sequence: TGTGCCAGCAGCGTATTAGGAGAGGGGGCAGAGGATACGCAGTATTTT. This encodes CASSVLGEGAEDTQYF.

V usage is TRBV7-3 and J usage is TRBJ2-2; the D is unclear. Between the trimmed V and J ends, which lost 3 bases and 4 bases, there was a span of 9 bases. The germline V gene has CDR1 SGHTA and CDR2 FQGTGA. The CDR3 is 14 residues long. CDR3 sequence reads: CASSFEPLTGELFF. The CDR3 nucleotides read TGTGCCAGCAGCTTTGAGCCTCTCACCGGGGAGCTGTTTTTT.

CDR3 in amino acids: CASSLAATGGRYNEQFF. The DNA for the CDR3 is TGTGCCAGCAGCTTGGCCGCGACGGGGGGGCGTTACAATGAGCAGTTCTTC. V gene TRBV5-4 combines with J gene TRBJ2-1; 8 nucleotides match TRBD2. Trimming cost V 0 bases and J 4 bases; bases outside gene matches: 9. This CDR3 has 17 amino acids. Germline V gene data show CDR1 as SGHNT and CDR2 as YYREEE (reference sequence). Together with reference TRBV5-4 and TRBJ2-1, the CDR3 gives the full variable domain: ETGVTQSPTHLIKTRGQQVTLRCSSQSGHNTVSWYQQALGQGPQFIFQYYREEENGRGNFPPRFSGLQFPNYSSELNVNALELDDSALYLCASSLAATGGRYNEQFFGPGTRLTVL.

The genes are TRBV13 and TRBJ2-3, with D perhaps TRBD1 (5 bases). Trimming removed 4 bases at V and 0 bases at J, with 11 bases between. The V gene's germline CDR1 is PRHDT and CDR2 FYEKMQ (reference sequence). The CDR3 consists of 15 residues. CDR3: CASSSRRQSTDTQYF. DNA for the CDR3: TGTGCCAGCAGCTCCCGGAGACAGAGCACAGATACGCAGTATTTT. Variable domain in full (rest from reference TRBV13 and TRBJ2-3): AAGVIQSPRHLIKEKRETATLKCYPIPRHDTVYWYQQGPGQDPQFLISFYEKMQSDKGSIPDRFSAQQFSDYHSELNMSSLELGDSALYFCASSSRRQSTDTQYFGPGTRLTVL.

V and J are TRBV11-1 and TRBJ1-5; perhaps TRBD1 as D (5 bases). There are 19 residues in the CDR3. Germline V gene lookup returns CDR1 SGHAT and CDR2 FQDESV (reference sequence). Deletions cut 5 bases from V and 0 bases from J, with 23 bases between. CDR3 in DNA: TGTGCCAGCAGCACACCCGGGGCGGGGGTAAAGTATAGCAATCAGCCCCAGCATTTT. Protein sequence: CASSTPGAGVKYSNQPQHF.

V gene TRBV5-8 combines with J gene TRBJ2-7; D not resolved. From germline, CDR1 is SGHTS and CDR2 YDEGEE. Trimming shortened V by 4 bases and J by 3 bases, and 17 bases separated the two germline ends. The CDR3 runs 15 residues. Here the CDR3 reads CASSQKRGSFYEQYF. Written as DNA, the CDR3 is TGTGCCAGCAGCCAGAAGAGAGGCAGTTTCTACGAGCAGTACTTC.

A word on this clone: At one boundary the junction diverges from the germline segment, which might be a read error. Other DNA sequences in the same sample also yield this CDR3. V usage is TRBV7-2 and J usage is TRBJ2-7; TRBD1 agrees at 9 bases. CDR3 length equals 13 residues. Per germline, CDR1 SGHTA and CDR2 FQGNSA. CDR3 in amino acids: CASSPQGAYEQYF. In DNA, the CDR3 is TGCGCCAGCAGCCCACAGGGGGCTTACGAGCAGTACTTC. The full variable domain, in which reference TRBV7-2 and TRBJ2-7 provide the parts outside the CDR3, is GAGVSQSPSNKVTEKGKDVELRCDPISGHTALYWYRQSLGQGLEFLIYFQGNSAPDKSGLPSDRFSAERTGGSVSTLTIQRTQQEDSAVYLCASSPQGAYEQYFGPGTRLTVT.

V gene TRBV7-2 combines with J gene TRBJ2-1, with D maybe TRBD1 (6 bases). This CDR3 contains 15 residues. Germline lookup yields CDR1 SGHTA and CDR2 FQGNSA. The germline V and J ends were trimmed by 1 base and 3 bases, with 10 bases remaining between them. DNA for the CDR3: TGTGCCAGCAGCTTAGAAGGCAGGGGCTACAATGAGCAGTTCTTC. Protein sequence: CASSLEGRGYNEQFF. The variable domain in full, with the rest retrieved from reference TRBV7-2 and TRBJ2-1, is GAGVSQSPSNKVTEKGKDVELRCDPISGHTALYWYRQSLGQGLEFLIYFQGNSAPDKSGLPSDRFSAERTGGSVSTLTIQRTQQEDSAVYLCASSLEGRGYNEQFFGPGTRLTVL.

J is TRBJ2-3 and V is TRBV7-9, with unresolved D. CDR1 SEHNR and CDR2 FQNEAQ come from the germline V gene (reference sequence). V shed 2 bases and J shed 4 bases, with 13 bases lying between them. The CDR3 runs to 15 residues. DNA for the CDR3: TGTGCCAGCAGCTTACGGGTCGGTTTCGCAGATACGCAGTATTTT. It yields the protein CASSLRVGFADTQYF.

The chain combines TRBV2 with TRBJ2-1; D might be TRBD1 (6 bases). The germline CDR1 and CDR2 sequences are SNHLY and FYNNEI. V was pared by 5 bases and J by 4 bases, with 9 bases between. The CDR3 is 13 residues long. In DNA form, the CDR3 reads TGTGCCAGCAGTATAGGACAGTACAATGAGCAGTTCTTC. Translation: CASSIGQYNEQFF.

The CDR3: CASSLYRFNQPQHF. The CDR3 DNA reads as TGTGCCAGCAGTTTGTACAGATTCAATCAGCCCCAGCATTTT. This sequence joins TRBV27 and TRBJ1-5, with D hard to call. This CDR3 has 14 amino acids. Trimming shortened V by 3 bases and J by 3 bases, and 9 bases separated the two germline ends. Germline values: CDR1 MNHEY, CDR2 SMNVEV (reference sequence).

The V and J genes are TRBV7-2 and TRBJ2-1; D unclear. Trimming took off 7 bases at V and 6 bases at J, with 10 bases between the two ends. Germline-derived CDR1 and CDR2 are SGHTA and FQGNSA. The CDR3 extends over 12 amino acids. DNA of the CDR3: TGTGCCAGCATCGGTCTTGGCAATGAGCAGTTCTTC. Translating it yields CASIGLGNEQFF.

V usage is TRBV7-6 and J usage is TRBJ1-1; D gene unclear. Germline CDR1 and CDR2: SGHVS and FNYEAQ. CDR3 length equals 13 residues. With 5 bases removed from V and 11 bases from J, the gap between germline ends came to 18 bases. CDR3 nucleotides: TGTGCCAGCAGCCTGGGTCAGGCCGACCGGGCTTTCTTT. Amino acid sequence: CASSLGQADRAFF.

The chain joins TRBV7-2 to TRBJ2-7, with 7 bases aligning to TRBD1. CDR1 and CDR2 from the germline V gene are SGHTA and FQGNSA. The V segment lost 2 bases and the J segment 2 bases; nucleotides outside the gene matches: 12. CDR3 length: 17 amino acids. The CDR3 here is CASSLFLGGPPPYEQYF. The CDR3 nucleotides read TGTGCCAGCAGCTTATTTTTAGGGGGCCCCCCACCCTACGAGCAGTACTTC.

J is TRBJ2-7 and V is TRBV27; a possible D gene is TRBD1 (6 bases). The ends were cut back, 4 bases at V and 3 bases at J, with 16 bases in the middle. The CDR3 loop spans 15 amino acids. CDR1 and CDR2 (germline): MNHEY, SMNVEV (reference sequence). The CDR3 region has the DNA TGTGCCAGCAGTTCTTCAACAGGGCCGGTCTACGAGCAGTACTTC. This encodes CASSSSTGPVYEQYF.

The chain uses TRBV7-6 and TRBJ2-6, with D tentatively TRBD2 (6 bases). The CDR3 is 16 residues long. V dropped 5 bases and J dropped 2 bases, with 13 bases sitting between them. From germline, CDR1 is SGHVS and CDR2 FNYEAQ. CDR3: CASSPQIAAGANVLTF. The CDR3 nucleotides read TGTGCCAGCAGCCCGCAGATAGCGGCTGGGGCCAACGTCCTGACTTTC.

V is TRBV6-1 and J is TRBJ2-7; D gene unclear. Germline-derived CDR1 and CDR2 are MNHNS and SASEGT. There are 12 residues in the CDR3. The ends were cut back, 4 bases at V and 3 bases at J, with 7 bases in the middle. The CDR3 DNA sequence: TGTGCCAGCAGTGCCACTCGCTACGAGCAGTACTTC. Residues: CASSATRYEQYF.

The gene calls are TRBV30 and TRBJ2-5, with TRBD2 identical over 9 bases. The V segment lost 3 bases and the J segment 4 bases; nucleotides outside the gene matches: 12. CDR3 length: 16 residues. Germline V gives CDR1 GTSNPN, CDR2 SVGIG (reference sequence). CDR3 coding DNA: TGTGCCTGGAGCCCAAAAATGGTTAGCGGGGGAGAGACCCAGTACTTC. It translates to CAWSPKMVSGGETQYF.

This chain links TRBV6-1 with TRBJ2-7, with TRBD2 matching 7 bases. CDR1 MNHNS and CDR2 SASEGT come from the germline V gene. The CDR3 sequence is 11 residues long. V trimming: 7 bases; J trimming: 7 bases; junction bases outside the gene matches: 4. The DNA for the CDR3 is TGTGCCAGCACCCGGGGGGTAGAGCAGTACTTC. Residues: CASTRGVEQYF.

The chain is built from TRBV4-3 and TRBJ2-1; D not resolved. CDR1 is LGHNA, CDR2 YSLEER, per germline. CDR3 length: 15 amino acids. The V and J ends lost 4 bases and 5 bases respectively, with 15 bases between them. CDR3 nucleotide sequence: TGCGCCAGCAGCCCTTCGTGGCTAGGTAACAATGAGCAGTTCTTC. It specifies CASSPSWLGNNEQFF.